This T cell receptor (beta chain) came from a study of blood T cell repertoires in COVID-19. Study background: Acute and convalescent COVID-19 specimens originated in the United States, Italy and Spain. In each case, the material was cDNA or gDNA derived from T cells, B-cell-depleted T cells, or PBMCs.

In the original processing: Amplifying reference gene primers gave estimates of nucleated cell counts. The protocol was immunoSEQ multiplex PCR, while the TCRdb copy is restricted to in-frame clones and leaves out a portion. The V and J calls and clone size are taken from that table; D and trimming were inferred from the DNA. The table lists roughly 180,000 clones, about 80% of them singletons, with roughly 6.3% in the top ten. Germline V gene data show CDR1 as MNHEY and CDR2 as SMNVEV (reference sequence). The V end was cut by 5 bases, the J end by 9 bases, with 20 bases between. The CDR3 is 16 amino acids.

This chain uses TRBV27 with TRBJ1-6, with D perhaps matching TRBD1 (6 bases). The receptor was derived from a human donor in a cohort sampled during active COVID-19. The sample was peripheral blood. The CDR3 loop reads CASSRQKQGVGSPLHF. Here the CDR3 DNA reads TGTGCCAGCAGTCGCCAAAAACAGGGAGTAGGTTCACCCCTCCACTTT.